This TCR beta chain was recorded in a study of CD8+ T cells in alopecia areata. Whole-study context: Treatment comprised oral tofacitinib, 5 to 10 mg twice daily, in treated patients. Tofacitinib dosing lasted 6 to 18 months, which was then followed by 6 months off drug. Findings and caveats of the study: Clonality in the scalp and expanded CD8+ clones ranked among the top 100 were significantly decreased by tofacitinib. Scalp samples also yield sequences of resident alphabeta T cells from normal skin.

The treatment was: oral pan-JAK inhibitor, 5-10 mg twice daily. This CDR3 comprises 16 residues. Germline CDR1 reads MNHEY; CDR2 reads SMNVEV (reference sequence). The ends lost 2 bases at V and 2 bases at J; junction bases unmatched: 4. Concerning this clone: Its specificity is not known.

After isolation, RNA underwent reverse transcription to generate cDNA as the sequencing template. Assay: immunoSEQ multiplex PCR; the TCRdb copy retains only in-frame clones and omits some. Of about 140,000 clones in the sample, 86% are singletons; the top ten hold roughly an eighth. The chain has TRBV27 and TRBJ2-1; 9 nucleotides match TRBD2. The TCR comes from a human donor with alopecia areata. The sample here was CD8+ T cells sorted from blood, taken at week 4, from a patient treated with tofacitinib. The CDR3 DNA follows: TGTGCCAGCAGTTTAGGGCGGGGGGGCCCCTACAATGAGCAGTTCTTC. The encoded protein is CASSLGRGGPYNEQFF.